This is a list of T cell receptor beta chains from one sample in a study of blood T cell repertoires in COVID-19. The repertoire was sequenced with immunoSEQ multiplex PCR; TCRdb's copy has only in-frame clones and lacks some. The repertoire includes around 400,000 clones, 87% of them detected once, and approximately 2.4% sits in the top ten. The material sequenced was peripheral blood. All receptors derive from an older woman with COVID-19, enrolled during active disease. Both conserved end residues are trimmed from each CDR3. D genes are given only for firm matches.

-	TRBV14	TRBJ2-7	ASSQDWPPYEQY
-	TRBV2	TRBJ1-1	ASSEALLGGTEAF
-	TRBV2	TRBJ1-4	ASSEKGSNEKLF
TRBD1	TRBV19	TRBJ2-2	ATRRQGESVAGELF
TRBD1	TRBV3-1/TRBV3-2	TRBJ2-4	ASSPTGSLKNIQY
-	TRBV5-4	TRBJ2-2	ASSLATDTGELF
-	TRBV5-5	TRBJ1-5	ASSFGGSNQPQH
TRBD1	TRBV3-1/TRBV3-2	TRBJ2-2	ASSPRRQGAGELF
TRBD2	TRBV19	TRBJ2-4	ASSVGLAGGEAKNIQY
TRBD1	TRBV6-5	TRBJ2-7	ASSPGQGANYEQY
TRBD1	TRBV18	TRBJ2-3	ASSPQAQGVIADTQY